This TCR beta chain stems from a study of neurological immune-mediated disorders. The junction had 5 bases not matched to a gene; V was cut back by 4 bases and J by 3 bases. This CDR3 is 16 amino acids long. Germline V lookup: CDR1 MGHRA, CDR2 YSYEKL. This clonotype was found many times. TCRdb reprocessed the 5' RACE reads with MiXCR, giving one entry per CDR3 protein. The sample shows more than 50,000 distinct CDR3 sequences, about 3.2% of them seen only once. The rearrangement uses TRBV4-1 and TRBJ2-3; 12 bases are shared with TRBD2. Material: PBMCs. This TCR was recovered from a woman aged 55-70 years with multiple sclerosis. The DNA for the CDR3 is TGCGCCAGCAGCCGGGAGACTAGCGGGAGAACAGATACGCAGTATTTT. Its translation: CASSRETSGRTDTQYF.